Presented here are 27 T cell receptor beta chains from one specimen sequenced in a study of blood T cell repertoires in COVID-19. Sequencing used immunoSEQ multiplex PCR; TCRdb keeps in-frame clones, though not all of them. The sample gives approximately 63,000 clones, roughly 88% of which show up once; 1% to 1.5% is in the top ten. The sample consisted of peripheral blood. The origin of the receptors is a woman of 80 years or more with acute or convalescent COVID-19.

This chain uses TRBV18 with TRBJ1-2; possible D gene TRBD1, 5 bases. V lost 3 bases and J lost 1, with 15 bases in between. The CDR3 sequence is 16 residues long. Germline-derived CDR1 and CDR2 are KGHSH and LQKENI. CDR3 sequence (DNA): TGTGCCAGCTCACCGTTAGGGGCCCCAGATAACTATGGCTACACCTTC. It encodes CASSPLGAPDNYGYTF.

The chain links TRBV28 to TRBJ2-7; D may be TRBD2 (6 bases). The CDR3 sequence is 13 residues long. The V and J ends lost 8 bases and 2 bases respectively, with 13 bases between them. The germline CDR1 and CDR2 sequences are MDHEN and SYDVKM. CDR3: CASLKRAPYEQYF. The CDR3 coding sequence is TGTGCCAGCCTCAAGCGGGCCCCCTACGAGCAGTACTTC.

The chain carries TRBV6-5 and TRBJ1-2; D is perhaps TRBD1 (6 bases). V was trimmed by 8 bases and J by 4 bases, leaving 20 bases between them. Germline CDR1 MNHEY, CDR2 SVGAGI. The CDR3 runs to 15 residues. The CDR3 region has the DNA TGTGCCAGCCGTAACCGCCCAGGGGCCGGCTATGGCTACACCTTC. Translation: CASRNRPGAGYGYTF.

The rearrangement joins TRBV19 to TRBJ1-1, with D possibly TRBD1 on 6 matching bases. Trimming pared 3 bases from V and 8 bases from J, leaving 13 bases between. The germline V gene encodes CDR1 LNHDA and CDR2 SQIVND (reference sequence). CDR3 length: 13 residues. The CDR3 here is CASSIRPDREAFF. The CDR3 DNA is TGTGCCAGTAGTATTAGACCGGACAGAGAAGCTTTCTTT.

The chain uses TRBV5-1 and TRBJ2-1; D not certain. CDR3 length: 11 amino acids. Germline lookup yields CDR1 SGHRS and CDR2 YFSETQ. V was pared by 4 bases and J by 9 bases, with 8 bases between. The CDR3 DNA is TGCGCCAGCAGCGAGTATATTGAGCAGTTCTTC. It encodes CASSEYIEQFF.

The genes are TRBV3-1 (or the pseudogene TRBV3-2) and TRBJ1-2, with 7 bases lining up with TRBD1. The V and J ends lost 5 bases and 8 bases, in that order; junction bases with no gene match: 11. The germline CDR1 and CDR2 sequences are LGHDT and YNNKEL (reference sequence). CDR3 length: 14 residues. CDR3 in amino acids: CASSSSQGPGGYTF. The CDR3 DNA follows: TGTGCCAGCAGCTCTTCACAGGGGCCTGGGGGCTACACCTTC.

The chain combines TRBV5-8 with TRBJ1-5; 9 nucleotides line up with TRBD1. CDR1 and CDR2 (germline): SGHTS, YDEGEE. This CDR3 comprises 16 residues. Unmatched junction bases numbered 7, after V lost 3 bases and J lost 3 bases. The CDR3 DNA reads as TGTGCCAGCAGCTGGGGGACAGGGCAGACCAATCAGCCCCAGCATTTT. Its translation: CASSWGTGQTNQPQHF.

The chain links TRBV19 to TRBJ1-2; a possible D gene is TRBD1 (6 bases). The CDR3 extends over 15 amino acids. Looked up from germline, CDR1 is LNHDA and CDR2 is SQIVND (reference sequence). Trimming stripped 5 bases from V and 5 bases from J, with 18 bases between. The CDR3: CASSPPGHQTYGYTF. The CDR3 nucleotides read TGTGCCAGTAGTCCCCCGGGACACCAAACGTATGGCTACACCTTC.

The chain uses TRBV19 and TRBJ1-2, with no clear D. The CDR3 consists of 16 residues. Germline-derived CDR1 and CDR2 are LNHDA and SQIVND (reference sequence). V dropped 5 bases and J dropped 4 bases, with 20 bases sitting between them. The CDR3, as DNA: TGTGCCAGTAGTTCGGCAGACTATCCAACCGCCTATGGCTACACCTTC. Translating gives CASSSADYPTAYGYTF.

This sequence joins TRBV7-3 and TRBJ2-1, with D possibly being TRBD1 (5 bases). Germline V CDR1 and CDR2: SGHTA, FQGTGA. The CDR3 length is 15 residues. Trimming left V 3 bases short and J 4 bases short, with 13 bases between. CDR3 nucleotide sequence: TGTGCCAGCAGCTTCGACAGCCTAAGGTACAATGAGCAGTTCTTC. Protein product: CASSFDSLRYNEQFF.

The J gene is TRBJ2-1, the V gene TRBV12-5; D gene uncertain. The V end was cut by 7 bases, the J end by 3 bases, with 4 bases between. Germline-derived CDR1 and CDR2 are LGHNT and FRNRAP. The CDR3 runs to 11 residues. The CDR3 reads CASASYNEQFF. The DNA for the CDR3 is TGTGCTAGTGCCAGCTACAATGAGCAGTTCTTC.

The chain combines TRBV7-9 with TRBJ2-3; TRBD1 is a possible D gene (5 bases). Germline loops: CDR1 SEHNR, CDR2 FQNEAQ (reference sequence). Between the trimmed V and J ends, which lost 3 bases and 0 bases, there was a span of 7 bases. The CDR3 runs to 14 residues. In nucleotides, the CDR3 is TGTGCCAGCAGCTTGACAGCTAGCACAGATACGCAGTATTTT. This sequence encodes CASSLTASTDTQYF.

In nucleotides, the CDR3 is TGTGCCAGCAGTTTACCTTCAAAACGCACAGGGGAGGATGGCTACACCTTC. Its translation: CASSLPSKRTGEDGYTF. The chain combines TRBV28 with TRBJ1-2; 7 positions agree with TRBD1. The CDR3 contains 17 residues. Per germline, CDR1 MDHEN and CDR2 SYDVKM. The V segment lost 2 bases and the J segment 6 bases; nucleotides outside the gene matches: 15.

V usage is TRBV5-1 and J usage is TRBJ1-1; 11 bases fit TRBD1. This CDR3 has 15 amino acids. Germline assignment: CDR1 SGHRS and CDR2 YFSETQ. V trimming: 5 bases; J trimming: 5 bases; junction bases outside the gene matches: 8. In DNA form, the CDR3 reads TGCGCCAGCAGTGTGACCGGGACAGGGGGGACTGAAGCTTTCTTT. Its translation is CASSVTGTGGTEAFF.

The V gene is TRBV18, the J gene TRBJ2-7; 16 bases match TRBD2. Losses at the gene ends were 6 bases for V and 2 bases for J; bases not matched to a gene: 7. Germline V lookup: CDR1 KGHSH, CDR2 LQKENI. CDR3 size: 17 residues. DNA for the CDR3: TGTGCCAGCTCCCGCGGGACTAGCGGGGGGGCAGCCTACGAGCAGTACTTC. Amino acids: CASSRGTSGGAAYEQYF.

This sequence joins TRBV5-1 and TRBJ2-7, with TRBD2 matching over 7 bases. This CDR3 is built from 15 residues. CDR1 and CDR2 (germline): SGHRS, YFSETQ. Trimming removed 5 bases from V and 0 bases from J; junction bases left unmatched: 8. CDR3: CASSGGEGISYEQYF. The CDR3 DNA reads TGCGCCAGCAGTGGTGGGGAGGGGATCTCCTACGAGCAGTACTTC.

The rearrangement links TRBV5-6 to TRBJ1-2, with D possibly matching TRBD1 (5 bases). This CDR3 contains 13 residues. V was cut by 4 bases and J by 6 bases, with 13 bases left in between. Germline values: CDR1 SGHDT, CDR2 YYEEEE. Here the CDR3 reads CASSLGRGDGYTF. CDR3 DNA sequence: TGTGCCAGCAGCCTTGGGAGGGGCGATGGCTACACCTTC.

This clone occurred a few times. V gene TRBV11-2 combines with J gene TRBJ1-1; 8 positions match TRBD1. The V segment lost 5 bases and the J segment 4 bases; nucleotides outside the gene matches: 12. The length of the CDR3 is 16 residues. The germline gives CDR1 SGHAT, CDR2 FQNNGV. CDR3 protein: CASSPGAGGLGTEAFF. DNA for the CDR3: TGTGCCAGCAGCCCCGGGGCAGGGGGCTTGGGCACTGAAGCTTTCTTT.

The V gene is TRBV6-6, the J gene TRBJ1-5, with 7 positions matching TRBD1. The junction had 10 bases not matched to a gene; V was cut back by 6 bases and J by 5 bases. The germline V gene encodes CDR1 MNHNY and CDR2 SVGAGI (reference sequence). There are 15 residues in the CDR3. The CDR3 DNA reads TGTGCCAGCAGCCCTTTGAAGGGGGCCGATCAGCCCCAGCATTTT. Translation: CASSPLKGADQPQHF.

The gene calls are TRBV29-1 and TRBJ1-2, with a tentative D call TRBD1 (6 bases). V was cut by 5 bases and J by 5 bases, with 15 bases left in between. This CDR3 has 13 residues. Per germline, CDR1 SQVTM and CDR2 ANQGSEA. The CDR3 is CSVRQGMEYGYTF. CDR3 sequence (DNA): TGCAGCGTTCGTCAGGGGATGGAATATGGCTACACCTTC.

The CDR3 sequence is CASSPTSVNTGELFF. The DNA of the CDR3 is TGTGCCAGCTCTCCGACTAGCGTAAACACCGGGGAGCTGTTTTTT. This chain links TRBV18 with TRBJ2-2; TRBD2 agrees at 8 bases. This CDR3 is 15 amino acids long. The V gene end was trimmed by 6 bases and the J gene end by 2 bases; junction bases not matched to a gene: 5. The germline V gene encodes CDR1 KGHSH and CDR2 LQKENI. Full variable domain (outside the CDR3, taken from reference TRBV18 and TRBJ2-2): NAGVMQNPRHLVRRRGQEARLRCSPMKGHSHVYWYRQLPEEGLKFMVYLQKENIIDESGMPKERFSAEFPKEGPSILRIQQVVRGDSAAYFCASSPTSVNTGELFFGEGSRLTVL.

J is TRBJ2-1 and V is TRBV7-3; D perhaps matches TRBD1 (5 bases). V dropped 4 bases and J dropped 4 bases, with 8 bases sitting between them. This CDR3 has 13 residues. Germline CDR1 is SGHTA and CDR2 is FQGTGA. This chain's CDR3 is CASSSQVYNEQFF. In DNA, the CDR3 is TGTGCCAGCAGCTCACAGGTTTACAATGAGCAGTTCTTC. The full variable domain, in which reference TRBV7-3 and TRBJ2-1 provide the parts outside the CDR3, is GAGVSQTPSNKVTEKGKYVELRCDPISGHTALYWYRQSLGQGPEFLIYFQGTGAADDSGLPNDRFFAVRPEGSVSTLKIQRTERGDSAVYLCASSSQVYNEQFFGPGTRLTVL.

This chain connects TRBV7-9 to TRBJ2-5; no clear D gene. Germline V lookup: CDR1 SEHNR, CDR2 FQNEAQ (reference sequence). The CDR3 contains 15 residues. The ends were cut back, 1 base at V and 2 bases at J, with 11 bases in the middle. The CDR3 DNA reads TGTGCCAGCAGCTTAGTTTTGGCAGTACAAGAGACCCAGTACTTC. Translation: CASSLVLAVQETQYF. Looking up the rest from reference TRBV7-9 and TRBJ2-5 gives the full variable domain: DTGVSQNPRHKITKRGQNVTFRCDPISEHNRLYWYRQTLGQGPEFLTYFQNEAQLEKSRLLSDRFSAERPKGSFSTLEIQRTEQGDSAMYLCASSLVLAVQETQYFGPGTRLLVL.

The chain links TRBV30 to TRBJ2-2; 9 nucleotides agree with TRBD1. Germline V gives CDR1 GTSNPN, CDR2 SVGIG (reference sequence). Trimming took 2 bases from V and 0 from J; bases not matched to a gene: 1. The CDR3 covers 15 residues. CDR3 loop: CAWSRDRANTGELFF. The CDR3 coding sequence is TGTGCCTGGAGTAGGGACAGGGCGAACACCGGGGAGCTGTTTTTT. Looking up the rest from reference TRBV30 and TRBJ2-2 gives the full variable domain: SQTIHQWPATLVQPVGSPLSLECTVEGTSNPNLYWYRQAAGRGLQLLFYSVGIGQISSEVPQNLSASRPQDRQFILSSKKLLLSDSGFYLCAWSRDRANTGELFFGEGSRLTVL.

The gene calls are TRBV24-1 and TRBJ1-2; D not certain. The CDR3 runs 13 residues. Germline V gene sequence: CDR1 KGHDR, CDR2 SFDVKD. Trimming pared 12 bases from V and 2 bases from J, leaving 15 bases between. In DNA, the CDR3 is TGTGCCGCCGCAGGCCCGGAAAACTATGGCTACACCTTC. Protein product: CAAAGPENYGYTF.

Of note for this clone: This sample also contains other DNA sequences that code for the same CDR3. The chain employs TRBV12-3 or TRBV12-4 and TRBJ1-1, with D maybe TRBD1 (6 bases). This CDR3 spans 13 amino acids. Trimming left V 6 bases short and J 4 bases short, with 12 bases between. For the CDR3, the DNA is TGTGCCAGCAGACTCCTAGGGGGCACTGAAGCTTTCTTT. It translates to CASRLLGGTEAFF.

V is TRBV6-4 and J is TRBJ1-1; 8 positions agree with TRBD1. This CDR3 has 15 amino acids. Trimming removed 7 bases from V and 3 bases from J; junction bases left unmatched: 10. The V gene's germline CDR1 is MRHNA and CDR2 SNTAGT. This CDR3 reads CASKSDRAKHTEAFF. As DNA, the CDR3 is TGTGCCAGCAAATCGGACAGGGCCAAACACACTGAAGCTTTCTTT.